What follows are 13 T cell receptor beta chains derived from one specimen sequenced in a study of CD8+CD57+ T cells in acquired aplastic anemia. Template material for TCR beta VDJ and CDR3 profiling consisted of genomic DNA. TCRdb re-called the reads through MiXCR, storing one row per CDR3 protein. Of about 210,000 distinct CDR3 sequences listed, roughly 35% are singletons. The sequenced sample was sorted CD4+, CD8+, or CD8+CD57+ T cells (not recorded which) from PBMCs. Receptor source: a human donor in good health, serving as a control.

The chain links TRBV9 to TRBJ1-2, with D unresolved. The CDR3 loop spans 11 amino acids. The germline gives CDR1 SGDLS, CDR2 YYNGEE. Trimming took off 5 bases at V and 8 bases at J, with 10 bases between the two ends. This chain's CDR3 is CASRTGSGYTF. The DNA of the CDR3 is TGTGCCAGCAGGACCGGGAGCGGCTACACCTTC.

This clonotype was seen many times. The chain recombines TRBV19 with TRBJ2-6, with 8 bases matching TRBD1. The CDR3 covers 16 residues. V lost 5 bases, J lost 4 bases, and 7 bases stayed unmatched. Per germline, CDR1 LNHDA and CDR2 SQIVND (reference sequence). CDR3 region: CASSRLQGGGANVLTF. The CDR3 nucleotides read TGTGCCAGTAGTCGACTACAGGGGGGAGGGGCCAACGTCCTGACTTTC.

The table lists this clonotype with many counts. The V and J genes are TRBV2 and TRBJ1-5, with 8 bases fitting TRBD1. CDR1 and CDR2 from the germline V gene are SNHLY and FYNNEI. The CDR3 loop spans 14 amino acids. J lost 4 bases, V lost 4 bases, and 3 bases had no gene match. In DNA, the CDR3 is TGTGCCAGCAGTGGACAGGGGTGGAATCAGCCCCAGCATTTT. Its protein product is CASSGQGWNQPQHF.

This clonotype was seen repeatedly, ten times or more. The chain has TRBV29-1 and TRBJ1-5; D uncertain. The germline V and J ends were trimmed by 0 bases and 6 bases, with 9 bases remaining between them. The CDR3 sequence is 13 residues long. The V gene's germline CDR1 is SQVTM and CDR2 ANQGSEA. CDR3 in amino acids: CSVEEGLGQPQHF. The CDR3 region has the DNA TGCAGCGTTGAAGAGGGTCTCGGTCAGCCCCAGCATTTT. Together with reference TRBV29-1 and TRBJ1-5, the CDR3 gives the full variable domain: SAVISQKPSRDICQRGTSLTIQCQVDSQVTMMFWYRQQPGQSLTLIATANQGSEATYESGFVIDKFPISRPNLTFSTLTVSNMSPEDSSIYLCSVEEGLGQPQHFGDGTRLSIL.

This clonotype was seen many times. The rearrangement links TRBV2 to TRBJ2-1; D gene unclear. The germline V and J ends were trimmed by 7 bases and 3 bases, with 16 bases remaining between them. This CDR3 has 15 residues. Germline V CDR1 and CDR2: SNHLY, FYNNEI. CDR3 sequence (DNA): TGTGCCAGCACCGAAGGGTTAACAAACTACAATGAGCAGTTCTTC. Translating it yields CASTEGLTNYNEQFF.

The chain has TRBV2 and TRBJ2-5; no firm D call. Per germline, CDR1 SNHLY and CDR2 FYNNEI. This CDR3 contains 13 residues. Trimming stripped 8 bases from V and 5 bases from J, with 15 bases between. CDR3 protein: CASSRSRSETQYF. The CDR3 DNA is TGTGCCAGCTCACGATCGAGGTCGGAGACCCAGTACTTC. Variable domain in full (rest from reference TRBV2 and TRBJ2-5): EPEVTQTPSHQVTQMGQEVILRCVPISNHLYFYWYRQILGQKVEFLVSFYNNEISEKSEIFDDQFSVERPDGSNFTLKIRSTKLEDSAMYFCASSRSRSETQYFGPGTRLLVL.

As for this clonotype: This may come from a read error, since a much larger clone is one base off. The CDR3 end shows no conserved phenylalanine or tryptophan, and so a read error is likely. The CDR3 sequence is CASSFRTSGNSPLHS. CDR3 nucleotides: TGTGCCAGCAGTTTCCGGACCTCTGGGAATTCACCCCTCCACTCT. The rearrangement uses TRBV6-5 and TRBJ1-6; the D is unclear. This CDR3 is built from 15 residues. Between the trimmed V and J ends, which lost 4 bases and 7 bases, there was a span of 14 bases. From germline, CDR1 is MNHEY and CDR2 SVGAGI.

This clonotype has only a few counts. V and J are TRBV5-1 and TRBJ2-3, with 9 bases aligning to TRBD2. Germline V CDR1 and CDR2: SGHRS, YFSETQ. The junction had 9 bases not matched to a gene; V was cut back by 3 bases and J by 4 bases. The CDR3 extends over 16 amino acids. The CDR3 protein is CASSSTISGGADTQYF. CDR3 sequence (DNA): TGCGCCAGCAGCTCAACGATTAGCGGGGGAGCAGATACGCAGTATTTT.

In its sample, this clonotype was seen a few times. A much larger clone is a single base away; this may be a read error. The CDR3 region is CASSAVRESSPLHF. In nucleotides, the CDR3 is TGTGCCAGCAGTGCCGTAAGGGAAAGTTCACCCCTCCACTTT. The V gene is TRBV12-3 or TRBV12-4, the J gene TRBJ1-6, with unresolved D. The CDR3 is 14 residues long. Deletions cut 5 bases from V and 9 bases from J, with 14 bases between.

In its sample, this clonotype was seen many times. V gene TRBV29-1 combines with J gene TRBJ2-5; D not certain. The germline V gene has CDR1 SQVTM and CDR2 ANQGSEA. The V and J ends lost 7 bases and 2 bases respectively, with 17 bases between them. The CDR3 is 14 amino acids. The CDR3 protein is CSGLIWPRQETQYF. In nucleotides, the CDR3 is TGCAGCGGCTTAATTTGGCCAAGGCAAGAGACCCAGTACTTC.

This clonotype was counted at least ten times. The V gene is TRBV5-1, the J gene TRBJ1-2; 7 bases match TRBD1. CDR1 and CDR2 from the germline V gene are SGHRS and YFSETQ. The CDR3 is 13 residues long. V lost 4 bases to trimming and J lost 7 bases; unmatched junction nucleotides: 7. The CDR3 region has the DNA TGCGCCAGCAGCCCTACAGGGGATGGTGGCTACACCTTC. This sequence encodes CASSPTGDGGYTF. Together with reference TRBV5-1 and TRBJ1-2, the CDR3 gives the full variable domain: KAGVTQTPRYLIKTRGQQVTLSCSPISGHRSVSWYQQTPGQGLQFLFEYFSETQRNKGNFPGRFSGRQFSNSRSEMNVSTLELGDSALYLCASSPTGDGGYTFGSGTRLTVV.

The chain uses TRBV5-1 and TRBJ2-7; 10 nucleotides match TRBD2. CDR1 and CDR2 from the germline V gene are SGHRS and YFSETQ. V shed 1 base, J shed 0 bases, and the junction held 16 bases outside the gene matches. The CDR3 has 20 residues. The CDR3 coding sequence is TGCGCCAGCAGCTTGCGCCCCACGATAGCGGGAGGACCAAGCTCCTACGAGCAGTACTTC. Its protein is CASSLRPTIAGGPSSYEQYF.

This clonotype was seen only a few times. A clone one base away is much larger, so this may be a read error. CDR3 nucleotides: TGCGCCAGCAGCTTAGGCGGGGGGACCGACCTTGGGCAGTACTTC. This sequence encodes CASSLGGGTDLGQYF. J is TRBJ2-7 and V is TRBV5-1; 8 bases agree with TRBD2. V shed 2 bases, J shed 9 bases, and the junction held 13 bases outside the gene matches. CDR3 length: 15 amino acids. The germline CDR1 and CDR2 sequences are SGHRS and YFSETQ.